The rows below give T cell receptor beta chains drawn from one sample of a study of human T cells and chemical hapten exposure. One entry per CDR3 protein results from TCRdb running MiXCR on the RACE reads. The top ten hold about 8% of the sample, which has approximately 340,000 distinct CDR3 sequences, around 7% seen once. The source was whole blood, collected in connection with sensitization to the hapten diphenylcyclopropenone (DPC). These receptor sequences come from a young woman with alopecia areata. Some clones in this sample may be carry-over from other donors' samples. CDR3s include the opening cysteine and the closing phenylalanine or tryptophan. Fields, in order: V gene, J gene, D gene, clone size, CDR3 protein, CDR3 DNA. A D gene is named only where the DNA matches it firmly. Clone size is stated in some rows and not others, as once, few, many or a class when expanded.

v_gene: TRBV4-1; j_gene: TRBJ1-1; d_gene: .; abundance: few; CDR3aa: CASSPNTGGGGAFF; CDR3nt: TGCGCCAGCAGCCCCAATACGGGGGGCGGAGGAGCTTTCTTT
v_gene: TRBV28; j_gene: TRBJ1-1; d_gene: .; abundance: few; CDR3aa: CASSLAQLNTEAFF; CDR3nt: TGTGCCAGCAGTTTGGCACAGCTGAACACTGAAGCTTTCTTT
v_gene: TRBV6-2/TRBV6-3; j_gene: TRBJ2-7; d_gene: TRBD2; abundance: .; CDR3aa: CASSSPGTSGGEQYF; CDR3nt: TGTGCCAGCAGTTCCCCCGGGACTAGCGGTGGCGAGCAGTACTTC
v_gene: TRBV20-1; j_gene: TRBJ2-7; d_gene: .; abundance: .; CDR3aa: CSARGFAARGGEEQYF; CDR3nt: TGCAGTGCTAGAGGATTTGCGGCCCGCGGGGGCGAGGAGCAGTACTTC
v_gene: TRBV11-2; j_gene: TRBJ1-1; d_gene: .; abundance: .; CDR3aa: CASSLTDSTEAFF; CDR3nt: TGTGCCAGCAGCTTGACAGATAGCACTGAAGCTTTCTTT
v_gene: TRBV20-1; j_gene: TRBJ1-6; d_gene: .; abundance: few; CDR3aa: CSAELRNRVVNSPLHF; CDR3nt: TGCAGTGCTGAGCTGAGAAACAGGGTGGTAAACTCACCCCTCCACTTT
v_gene: TRBV9; j_gene: TRBJ2-5; d_gene: TRBD1; abundance: many; CDR3aa: CASSPRSDRAETQYF; CDR3nt: TGTGCCAGCAGCCCTCGATCGGACAGGGCCGAGACCCAGTACTTC
v_gene: TRBV4-1; j_gene: TRBJ1-2; d_gene: .; abundance: many; CDR3aa: CASSQDITTNYGYTF; CDR3nt: TGCGCCAGCAGCCAAGATATAACGACTAACTATGGCTACACCTTC
v_gene: TRBV19; j_gene: TRBJ2-1; d_gene: TRBD2; abundance: few; CDR3aa: CASSALGGGGRNEQFF; CDR3nt: TGTGCCAGTAGTGCCCTTGGCGGGGGAGGCCGGAATGAGCAGTTCTTC
v_gene: TRBV10-1; j_gene: TRBJ2-3; d_gene: TRBD1; abundance: .; CDR3aa: CASRPPDRARESSTDTQYF; CDR3nt: TGCGCCAGCCGCCCCCCGGACAGGGCGCGGGAATCCAGCACAGATACGCAGTATTTT
v_gene: TRBV29-1; j_gene: TRBJ1-1; d_gene: .; abundance: .; CDR3aa: CSVGGWRVEAFF; CDR3nt: TGCAGCGTTGGGGGATGGAGGGTTGAAGCTTTCTTT
v_gene: TRBV24-1; j_gene: TRBJ1-5; d_gene: .; abundance: many; CDR3aa: CATSGRRGMEPQHF; CDR3nt: TGTGCCACCAGTGGGAGAAGGGGAATGGAGCCCCAGCATTTT
v_gene: TRBV28; j_gene: TRBJ2-7; d_gene: .; abundance: many; CDR3aa: CASRGSGEQYF; CDR3nt: TGTGCCAGTAGGGGTTCCGGCGAGCAGTACTTC
v_gene: TRBV6-5; j_gene: TRBJ1-5; d_gene: TRBD1; abundance: many; CDR3aa: CASADRGPQPQHF; CDR3nt: TGTGCCAGCGCTGACAGGGGGCCTCAGCCCCAGCATTTT
v_gene: TRBV12-3/TRBV12-4; j_gene: TRBJ2-7; d_gene: .; abundance: .; CDR3aa: CASSSIETRYEQYF; CDR3nt: TGTGCCAGCAGTTCGATCGAGACCAGGTACGAGCAGTACTTC
v_gene: TRBV7-3; j_gene: TRBJ2-1; d_gene: .; abundance: many; CDR3aa: CASSLTRGAYNEQFF; CDR3nt: TGTGCCAGCAGCTTAACGAGGGGGGCCTACAATGAGCAGTTCTTC
v_gene: TRBV2; j_gene: TRBJ1-4; d_gene: TRBD1; abundance: few; CDR3aa: CASSEGDRMNEKLFF; CDR3nt: TGTGCCAGCAGTGAAGGGGACAGAATGAATGAAAAACTGTTTTTT
v_gene: TRBV5-1; j_gene: TRBJ2-5; d_gene: .; abundance: many; CDR3aa: CASSQTRQEGTQYF; CDR3nt: TGCGCCAGCAGCCAGACAAGACAGGAGGGGACCCAGTACTTC
v_gene: TRBV5-1; j_gene: TRBJ2-3; d_gene: TRBD1; abundance: few; CDR3aa: CASRRAGTALDTQYF; CDR3nt: TGCGCCAGCAGGAGGGCAGGGACAGCCCTAGATACGCAGTATTTT
v_gene: TRBV6-5; j_gene: TRBJ1-3; d_gene: .; abundance: .; CDR3aa: CASSRGMGHPGNTIYF; CDR3nt: TGTGCCAGCAGCCGGGGGATGGGGCATCCTGGAAACACCATATATTTT
v_gene: TRBV9; j_gene: TRBJ2-3; d_gene: TRBD2; abundance: few; CDR3aa: CASNPAGPITDTQYF; CDR3nt: TGTGCCAGCAACCCAGCGGGGCCGATCACAGATACGCAGTATTTT
v_gene: TRBV6-6; j_gene: TRBJ1-1; d_gene: .; abundance: few; CDR3aa: CASSPVGSEAFF; CDR3nt: TGTGCCAGCAGTCCAGTAGGGAGTGAAGCTTTCTTT
v_gene: TRBV10-3; j_gene: TRBJ1-3; d_gene: .; abundance: few; CDR3aa: CAIRENGDGNTIYF; CDR3nt: TGTGCCATCAGGGAGAATGGGGATGGAAACACCATATATTTT
v_gene: TRBV20-1; j_gene: TRBJ1-4; d_gene: .; abundance: few; CDR3aa: CSAIRGIGDEKLFF; CDR3nt: TGCAGTGCTATTCGGGGGATCGGAGATGAAAAACTGTTTTTT
v_gene: TRBV18; j_gene: TRBJ1-1; d_gene: .; abundance: few; CDR3aa: CASSNTVETEAFF; CDR3nt: TGTGCCAGCTCCAACACTGTTGAGACTGAAGCTTTCTTT
v_gene: TRBV4-2; j_gene: TRBJ2-5; d_gene: TRBD2; abundance: many; CDR3aa: CASSDGTSGRETQYF; CDR3nt: TGTGCCAGCAGCGATGGGACTAGCGGGCGAGAGACCCAGTACTTC
v_gene: TRBV7-2; j_gene: TRBJ1-4; d_gene: .; abundance: few; CDR3aa: CASSAGVNEKLFF; CDR3nt: TGTGCCAGCAGTGCCGGAGTTAATGAAAAACTGTTTTTT
v_gene: TRBV11-2; j_gene: TRBJ2-1; d_gene: TRBD1; abundance: .; CDR3aa: CASSSRDRANEQFF; CDR3nt: TGTGCCAGCAGCTCCCGGGACAGGGCGAATGAGCAGTTCTTC
v_gene: TRBV2; j_gene: TRBJ1-4; d_gene: .; abundance: .; CDR3aa: CASSRIPGGLFF; CDR3nt: TGTGCCAGCAGTCGTATCCCCGGCGGACTGTTTTTT
v_gene: TRBV20-1; j_gene: TRBJ2-4; d_gene: .; abundance: few; CDR3aa: CSARDQWIIAKNIQYF; CDR3nt: TGCAGTGCTAGAGATCAGTGGATTATAGCCAAAAACATTCAGTACTTC
v_gene: TRBV6-2/TRBV6-3; j_gene: TRBJ1-1; d_gene: .; abundance: few; CDR3aa: CASSYSGGGTEAFF; CDR3nt: TGTGCCAGCAGTTACTCTGGGGGAGGAACTGAAGCTTTCTTT
v_gene: TRBV10-3; j_gene: TRBJ2-3; d_gene: .; abundance: few; CDR3aa: CAIMPSGSTDTQYF; CDR3nt: TGTGCCATCATGCCTTCCGGGAGCACAGATACGCAGTATTTT
v_gene: TRBV4-3; j_gene: TRBJ2-3; d_gene: TRBD1; abundance: .; CDR3aa: CASSQGTGVTDTQYF; CDR3nt: TGCGCCAGCAGCCAAGGGACAGGGGTCACAGATACGCAGTATTTT
v_gene: TRBV6-5; j_gene: TRBJ2-3; d_gene: .; abundance: few; CDR3aa: CASTPAGYRGTDTQYF; CDR3nt: TGTGCCAGCACCCCTGCGGGCTACAGGGGCACAGATACGCAGTATTTT
v_gene: TRBV20-1; j_gene: TRBJ2-3; d_gene: TRBD2; abundance: many; CDR3aa: CSARDGLAEIHTQYF; CDR3nt: TGCAGTGCTAGAGATGGACTAGCGGAGATACATACGCAGTATTTT
v_gene: TRBV29-1; j_gene: TRBJ1-2; d_gene: .; abundance: .; CDR3aa: CSVDGTGRDYYGYTF; CDR3nt: TGCAGCGTTGATGGGACGGGACGGGACTACTATGGCTACACCTTC
v_gene: TRBV12-3/TRBV12-4; j_gene: TRBJ1-2; d_gene: .; abundance: many; CDR3aa: CASSFGSYGYTF; CDR3nt: TGTGCCAGCAGTTTTGGCAGCTATGGCTACACCTTC
v_gene: TRBV20-1; j_gene: TRBJ1-5; d_gene: .; abundance: few; CDR3aa: CSAKSNTGSNQPQHF; CDR3nt: TGCAGTGCTAAATCCAACACAGGGAGCAATCAGCCCCAGCATTTT
v_gene: TRBV2; j_gene: TRBJ1-4; d_gene: .; abundance: many; CDR3aa: CASSGIRSTNEKLFF; CDR3nt: TGTGCCAGCAGCGGAATCCGATCAACTAATGAAAAACTGTTTTTT
v_gene: TRBV7-2; j_gene: TRBJ2-2; d_gene: .; abundance: many; CDR3aa: CASSLAGGPTGELFF; CDR3nt: TGTGCCAGCAGCTTAGCCGGGGGCCCCACCGGGGAGCTGTTTTTT
v_gene: TRBV20-1; j_gene: TRBJ2-2; d_gene: .; abundance: many; CDR3aa: CSAIQVDGELFF; CDR3nt: TGCAGTGCTATTCAGGTGGACGGGGAGCTGTTTTTT
v_gene: TRBV7-2; j_gene: TRBJ2-3; d_gene: .; abundance: few; CDR3aa: CASSGGDQYTQYF; CDR3nt: TGTGCCAGCAGCGGAGGGGATCAATATACGCAGTATTTT